Listed below are T cell receptor beta chains from one sample, sequenced in a study of T cell responses to AZD1222 COVID-19 vaccine. Profiled with immunoSEQ multiplex PCR; TCRdb holds only in-frame clones, not every one. The sample lists fewer than 150,000 clones, 80% to 90% occurring once. Sequenced material: peripheral blood, taken on day 0 of AZD1222 vaccination. The origin of the receptors is an adult in good health. CDR3s include the opening cysteine and the closing phenylalanine or tryptophan. Fields, in order: CDR3 length, V gene, J gene, CDR3 protein.

len: 15; v_gene: TRBV7-2; j_gene: TRBJ2-1; CDR3aa: CASTRDRGIYNEQFF
len: 15; v_gene: TRBV24-1; j_gene: TRBJ1-4; CDR3aa: CATSDLKGRFEKLFF
len: 14; v_gene: TRBV2; j_gene: TRBJ1-5; CDR3aa: CASSLREGGQPQHF
len: 14; v_gene: TRBV11-2; j_gene: TRBJ1-1; CDR3aa: CASSLSQGRTEAFF
len: 12; v_gene: TRBV7-2; j_gene: TRBJ1-3; CDR3aa: CASSSAGRTIYF
len: 14; v_gene: TRBV5-1; j_gene: TRBJ2-5; CDR3aa: CASTPRGAGETQYF
len: 16; v_gene: TRBV7-8; j_gene: TRBJ2-1; CDR3aa: CASSPRGGVSYNEQFF
len: 12; v_gene: TRBV6-5; j_gene: TRBJ2-7; CDR3aa: CASSYSRGEQYF
len: 14; v_gene: TRBV6-5; j_gene: TRBJ1-6; CDR3aa: CASSYPQGDSPLHF
len: 16; v_gene: TRBV9; j_gene: TRBJ2-7; CDR3aa: CASSVAGGGAPYEQYF
len: 13; v_gene: TRBV7-9; j_gene: TRBJ2-1; CDR3aa: CASSIERTNEQFF
len: 13; v_gene: TRBV5-4; j_gene: TRBJ1-2; CDR3aa: CASSLSTNYGYTF
len: 16; v_gene: TRBV10-1; j_gene: TRBJ1-1; CDR3aa: CASSSGTGAMNTEAFF
len: 14; v_gene: TRBV19; j_gene: TRBJ2-3; CDR3aa: CASTPGGSTGTQYF
len: 14; v_gene: TRBV18; j_gene: TRBJ2-7; CDR3aa: CASSPREESYEQYF
len: 17; v_gene: TRBV3-1/TRBV3-2; j_gene: TRBJ2-5; CDR3aa: CASSRDILAGGGETQYF
len: 16; v_gene: TRBV30; j_gene: TRBJ1-5; CDR3aa: CAWSPGGAAVRQPQHF
len: 13; v_gene: TRBV24-1; j_gene: TRBJ1-2; CDR3aa: CATSDSAWDGYTF
len: 17; v_gene: TRBV9; j_gene: TRBJ2-4; CDR3aa: CASSVAGGTLAKNIQYF
len: 14; v_gene: TRBV6-5; j_gene: TRBJ1-4; CDR3aa: CASSWGRPNEKLFF
len: 13; v_gene: TRBV10-1; j_gene: TRBJ2-3; CDR3aa: CASSENPSDTQYF
len: 14; v_gene: TRBV9; j_gene: TRBJ2-7; CDR3aa: CASSATGTSYEQYF
len: 12; v_gene: TRBV14; j_gene: TRBJ2-1; CDR3aa: CASSHAGREQFF
len: 14; v_gene: TRBV3-1/TRBV3-2; j_gene: TRBJ1-4; CDR3aa: CASSQEFSGSELFF
len: 13; v_gene: TRBV30; j_gene: TRBJ1-5; CDR3aa: CAWSRQGGQPQHF
len: 15; v_gene: TRBV9; j_gene: TRBJ2-2; CDR3aa: CASSGTGRKAGELFF
len: 15; v_gene: TRBV19; j_gene: TRBJ2-3; CDR3aa: CASSRGQGGTDTQYF